This record looks at one T cell receptor (beta chain) sequence and its context. Its antigen is still unknown. TCRdb passed the reads through MiXCR, listing each CDR3 protein once. Of 550,000 to 700,000 distinct CDR3 sequences listed, about 39% were seen once; the top ten hold 48%. This specimen belongs to a study of T cell repertoires in cytomegalovirus infection. For the study at large: HLA-B-restricted CMV epitopes that are well studied were used alongside recently identified HLA-C-restricted ones. It can be stated that public TCR beta signatures indicated CMV infection as well as a matching HLA type.

CDR3 length: 15 amino acids. The germline V gene encodes CDR1 LGHNA and CDR2 YNFKEQ. Trimming cost V 1 base and J 2 bases, with 10 bases left between them. Study-wide findings and caveats: It was HLA-C-restricted CMV-specific TCR beta clonotypes that dominated the response ex vivo.

The V call is TRBV4-2, the J call TRBJ2-3; D remains unclear. This TCR was sampled from a human donor in good health (CMV status not recorded). Some clones in this sample may be carry-over from other donors' samples. The sequenced sample was cultured PBMCs, obtained from culture after CMV antigen stimulation. CDR3 coding DNA: TGTGCCAGCAGCCAAGGGGCACCTCACACAGATACGCAGTATTTT. Protein product: CASSQGAPHTDTQYF.